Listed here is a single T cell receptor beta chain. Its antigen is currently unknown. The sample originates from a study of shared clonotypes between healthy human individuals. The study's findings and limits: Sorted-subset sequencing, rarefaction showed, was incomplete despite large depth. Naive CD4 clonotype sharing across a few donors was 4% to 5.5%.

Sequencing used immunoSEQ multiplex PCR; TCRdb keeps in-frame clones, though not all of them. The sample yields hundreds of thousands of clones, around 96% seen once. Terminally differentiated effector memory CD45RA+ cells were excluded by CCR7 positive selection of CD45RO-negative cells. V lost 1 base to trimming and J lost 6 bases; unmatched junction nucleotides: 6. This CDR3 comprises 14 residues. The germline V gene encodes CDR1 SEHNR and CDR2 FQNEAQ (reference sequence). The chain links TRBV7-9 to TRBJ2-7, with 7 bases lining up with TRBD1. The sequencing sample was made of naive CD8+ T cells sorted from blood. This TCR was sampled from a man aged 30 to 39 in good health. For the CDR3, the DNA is TGTGCCAGCAGCTTAGTCGCAGGGGGAAGCGAGCAGTACTTC. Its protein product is CASSLVAGGSEQYF.